This T cell receptor (beta chain) was sequenced during a study of T cells in Graves' hyperthyroidism and ophthalmopathy. Study background: Peripheral blood was acquired at first diagnosis, ahead of any therapy whatsoever. Study-wide results and caveats: Ophthalmopathy, as predicted by the model, came a median around 6 months after the prediction. Ophthalmopathy was distinguished from stable hyperthyroidism by 13 V-J signatures.

Researchers amplified the TCR beta CDR3 regions from RNA transcripts. The TCR CDR3 first-round RT-PCR relied on the HTBI primer set. TCRdb re-analysed the multiplex PCR reads in MiXCR, keeping a single row per CDR3 protein. This table has 460,000 or so distinct CDR3 sequences, 13% to 15% appearing once. Clinical symptoms, serum thyroxine and TRAb, thyroid ultrasound and orbital computed tomography together formed the diagnostic basis. This clonotype was observed many times. Its antigen is still unknown. The CDR3 contains 15 residues. Germline V gene data show CDR1 as SGHRS and CDR2 as YFSETQ. V shed 4 bases and J 0 bases; nucleotides not matched to a gene: 3.

The V and J genes are TRBV5-1 and TRBJ2-3; 9 bases fit TRBD2. This receptor was taken from a woman aged 18-29 years with Graves' hyperthyroidism. The sequenced material came from blood. The CDR3: CASSASGVSTDTQYF. CDR3 nucleotide sequence: TGCGCCAGCAGCGCTAGCGGGGTCAGCACAGATACGCAGTATTTT.